Listed below are T cell receptor beta chains from one sample, sequenced in a study of CD8+CD57+ T cells in acquired aplastic anemia. TCRdb passed the reads through MiXCR, listing each CDR3 protein once. The sample lists fewer than 200,000 distinct CDR3 sequences; under 75% were seen once. Specimen: sorted CD4+, CD8+, or CD8+CD57+ T cells (not recorded which) from PBMCs. The receptors shown here come from a human donor in good health. Both conserved end residues are part of each CDR3. Fields, in order: J gene, D gene, V gene, clone size, CDR3 DNA, CDR3 protein. D genes are given only for firm matches. Not all rows give a size; the values are once, few, many and, for expanded clones, a class.

>TRBJ2-1|TRBD2|TRBV7-3|few
TGTGCCAGCAGCTTACTTAGCGGGACCAATGAGCAGTTCTTC
CASSLLSGTNEQFF
>TRBJ2-7|TRBD1|TRBV27|-
TGTGCCAGCAGTTTATCGTGGGCAGGGGGCCACTACGAGCAGTACTTC
CASSLSWAGGHYEQYF
>TRBJ2-5|TRBD2|TRBV27|once
TGTGCCAGCAGCCTGACCGGGACTAGCGTTCTTGAGACCCAGTACTTC
CASSLTGTSVLETQYF
>TRBJ1-6|-|TRBV24-1|-
TGTGCCACCAGTGATGGGTGGAATTCACCCCTCCACTTT
CATSDGWNSPLHF
>TRBJ1-3|-|TRBV7-2|-
TGTGCCAGCAGCAATTGCGTCCCGGGACATCCTCTCCCCTCTGGAAACACCATACATTTT
CASSNCVPGHPLPSGNTIHF
>TRBJ1-4|-|TRBV15|-
TGTGCCACCAGGGTGGGGTTGAATGAAAAACTGTTTTTT
CATRVGLNEKLFF
>TRBJ2-7|-|TRBV29-1|-
TGCAGCGTTAGACAGGGAGGAATAAGGGAGCAGTACTTC
CSVRQGGIREQYF
>TRBJ2-7|-|TRBV6-6|many
TGTGCCAGCAAACCAGGGAGCTCCTACGAGCAGTACTTC
CASKPGSSYEQYF
>TRBJ2-7|-|TRBV12-3/TRBV12-4|few
TGTGCCAGCAGTTTTACAGCAACCTACGAGCAGTACTTC
CASSFTATYEQYF
>TRBJ1-1|TRBD1|TRBV19|many
TGTGCCAGTAGTATCCGACAGGGGGTAACGAACACTGAAGCTTTCTTT
CASSIRQGVTNTEAFF
>TRBJ2-1|-|TRBV25-1|once
TGTGCCAGCAGTGAACCCGCCCGGGGCAATGAGCAGTTCTTC
CASSEPARGNEQFF
>TRBJ2-7|-|TRBV27|-
TGTGCCAGCAGTTTTACCGGGAACGCCTACGAGCAGTACTTC
CASSFTGNAYEQYF
>TRBJ1-5|-|TRBV20-1|-
TGCAGTGCTAAGAGGGTTAGCAATCAGCCCCAGCATTTT
CSAKRVSNQPQHF
>TRBJ1-5|-|TRBV7-2|-
TGTGCCAGCAGCTCTAACCTGGGCAATCAGCCCCAGCATTTT
CASSSNLGNQPQHF
>TRBJ2-1|TRBD2|TRBV7-6|-
TGTGCCAGCAGCTTAAGCGGGGGAGTAAATGAGCAGTTCTTC
CASSLSGGVNEQFF
>TRBJ2-3|-|TRBV24-1|few
TGTGCCACCAGTGATTTGCGGGACGACACAGATACGCAGTATTTT
CATSDLRDDTDTQYF
>TRBJ2-7|TRBD1|TRBV12-3/TRBV12-4|-
TGTGCCAGCAGTTTGTCTATCGGGGACAGATCCTCCTACGAGCAGTACTTC
CASSLSIGDRSSYEQYF
>TRBJ2-1|-|TRBV5-1|many
TGCGCCAGCAGCTTTACCGGGTCCTACAATGAGCAGTTCTTC
CASSFTGSYNEQFF
>TRBJ1-1|-|TRBV20-1|-
TGCAGTGCTAGAGATTCGGCGGGGAGGAGGAACACTGAAGCTTTCTTT
CSARDSAGRRNTEAFF
>TRBJ2-7|-|TRBV2|many
TGTGCCAGCACGGAAACCTACGAGCAGTACTTC
CASTETYEQYF
>TRBJ2-1|-|TRBV7-8|-
TGTGCCAGCAGCGCAAGTGTAGGGGCGTGGAACAATGAGCAGTTCTTC
CASSASVGAWNNEQFF
>TRBJ1-2|TRBD1|TRBV7-2|-
TGTGCCAGCAGCGCCGGACAGGGGGCGATCTATGGCTACACCTTC
CASSAGQGAIYGYTF
>TRBJ1-1|-|TRBV19|once
TGTGCCAGTAGTAAGCAGGGCCCCCGAAGGTCTGAAGCTTTCTTT
CASSKQGPRRSEAFF
>TRBJ1-2|-|TRBV7-9|-
TGTGCCAGCACCTCGATCCCGTCGGGTGGCTACACCTTC
CASTSIPSGGYTF
>TRBJ2-1|-|TRBV20-1|-
TGCAGTGCGACGGGGTATGGTGAGCAGTTCTTC
CSATGYGEQFF
>TRBJ2-5|TRBD1|TRBV7-9|many
TGTGCCAGCAGCTTAGAGCCAGGGGGATTGTTCGGGACCCAGTACTTC
CASSLEPGGLFGTQYF
>TRBJ1-4|-|TRBV7-9|many
TGTGCCAGCAGCTTAGTGGACAGTTGGGATCTGTTTTTT
CASSLVDSWDLFF
>TRBJ2-5|-|TRBV7-3|-
TGTGCCAGCAGCTCCGGGGGATCAGACAACCAAGAGACCCAGTACTTC
CASSSGGSDNQETQYF
>TRBJ2-3|TRBD2|TRBV29-1|few
TGCAGCGCTAGGACTAGCGGGAGCTTTGCAGATACGCAGTATTTT
CSARTSGSFADTQYF
>TRBJ2-7|TRBD1|TRBV5-6|-
TGTGCCAGCAGACAAGAGACAGGGGGATACGAGCAGTACTTC
CASRQETGGYEQYF
>TRBJ2-1|TRBD2|TRBV19|many
TGTGCCAGTAGTGTAACTAGCGGGAGTTTATACAATGAGCAGTTCTTC
CASSVTSGSLYNEQFF
>TRBJ2-5|TRBD2|TRBV7-2|-
TGTGCCAGCAGCTTAGGGTCTAGCGGGAGAAAAGAGACCCAGTACTTC
CASSLGSSGRKETQYF
>TRBJ2-7|-|TRBV4-2|-
TGTGCCAGCAGCCAAGGGACAGCTCACTCCTACGAGCAGTACTTC
CASSQGTAHSYEQYF